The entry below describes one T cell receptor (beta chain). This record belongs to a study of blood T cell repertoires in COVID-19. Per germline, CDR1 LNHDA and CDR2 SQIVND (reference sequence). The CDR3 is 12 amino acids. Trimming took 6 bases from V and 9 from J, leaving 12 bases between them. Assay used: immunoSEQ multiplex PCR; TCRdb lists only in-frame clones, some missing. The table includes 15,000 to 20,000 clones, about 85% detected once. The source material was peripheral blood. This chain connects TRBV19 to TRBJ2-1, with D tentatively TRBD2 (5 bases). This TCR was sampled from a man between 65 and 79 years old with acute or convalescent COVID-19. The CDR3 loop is CASRARVGEQFF. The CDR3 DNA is TGTGCCAGTAGGGCGCGGGTTGGTGAGCAGTTCTTC.